Listed here are 11 T cell receptor beta chains from one sample, sequenced in a study of blood T cell repertoires in COVID-19. Here immunoSEQ multiplex PCR was the method, and the copy in TCRdb shows in-frame clones only, minus some. The sample holds more than 150,000 clones, approximately 94% seen once. Sequences were obtained from peripheral blood. These receptors originate from a man aged 25 to 40 with COVID-19, enrolled during active disease.

The CDR3 DNA reads TGTGCCAGCAGACCCACAGGGGGGAAATACGAGCAGTACTTC. It codes for CASRPTGGKYEQYF. This rearrangement joins TRBV11-2 to TRBJ2-7, with 8 bases lining up with TRBD1. The CDR3 consists of 14 residues. The germline CDR1 and CDR2 sequences are SGHAT and FQNNGV. With V trimmed by 6 bases and J by 4 bases, 8 bases remained unmatched.

The V gene is TRBV4-1, the J gene TRBJ1-3, with D possibly TRBD1 on 6 matching bases. This CDR3 spans 16 amino acids. The V gene's germline CDR1 is MGHRA and CDR2 YSYEKL. V lost 1 base to trimming and J lost 0 bases, with 10 bases between them. The CDR3 sequence: CASSQGTVHSGNTIYF. The CDR3 DNA is TGCGCCAGCAGCCAAGGGACAGTTCACTCTGGAAACACCATATATTTT.

The chain employs TRBV6-4 and TRBJ2-1; 9 bases fit TRBD1. V lost 0 bases and J lost 3; bases outside the gene matches: 0. CDR1 and CDR2 from the germline V gene are MRHNA and SNTAGT. The CDR3 loop spans 15 amino acids. As DNA, the CDR3 is TGTGCCAGCAGTGACTCGACAGGGGGCTACAATGAGCAGTTCTTC. Its translation is CASSDSTGGYNEQFF.

For the CDR3, the DNA is TGTGCCAGCAGCCGAGGACAACTCCGGGAGACCCAGTACTTC. Protein sequence: CASSRGQLRETQYF. The V gene is TRBV6-5, the J gene TRBJ2-5; D is perhaps TRBD1 (5 bases). Trimming took 6 bases from V and 5 from J, leaving 16 bases between them. This CDR3 contains 14 residues. Per the germline V gene, CDR1 is MNHEY and CDR2 is SVGAGI.

V and J are TRBV10-2 and TRBJ1-5, with 10 nucleotides matching TRBD1. The CDR3 length is 15 residues. V trimming: 3 bases; J trimming: 6 bases; junction bases outside the gene matches: 5. Germline loops: CDR1 WSHSY, CDR2 SAAADI. CDR3 coding DNA: TGCGCCAGCAGTGATTGGGACAGGGGTGGTCAGCCCCAGCATTTT. Its protein is CASSDWDRGGQPQHF.

This chain links TRBV6-5 with TRBJ2-5; 10 nucleotides agree with TRBD2. Germline assignment: CDR1 MNHEY and CDR2 SVGAGI. This CDR3 comprises 15 residues. Trimming removed 6 bases from V and 4 bases from J; junction bases left unmatched: 8. CDR3 loop: CASRPGAGGTETQYF. Here the CDR3 DNA reads TGTGCCAGCAGGCCCGGAGCGGGGGGGACAGAGACCCAGTACTTC.

The J gene is TRBJ2-7, the V gene TRBV11-2; 9 positions agree with TRBD2. CDR3 length equals 16 residues. Per the germline V gene, CDR1 is SGHAT and CDR2 is FQNNGV. After removal of 5 bases from V and 0 bases from J, the junction contained 8 bases not matched to a gene. The CDR3 DNA is TGTGCCAGCAGCGGAAGCGGGGGGTCCGACTCCTACGAGCAGTACTTC. It encodes CASSGSGGSDSYEQYF. The variable domain in full, with the rest retrieved from reference TRBV11-2 and TRBJ2-7, is EAGVAQSPRYKIIEKRQSVAFWCNPISGHATLYWYQQILGQGPKLLIQFQNNGVVDDSQLPKDRFSAERLKGVDSTLKIQPAKLEDSAVYLCASSGSGGSDSYEQYFGPGTRLTVT.

The gene calls are TRBV18 and TRBJ2-7; 8 bases agree with TRBD1. Germline values: CDR1 KGHSH, CDR2 LQKENI. CDR3 length: 14 residues. The ends lost 3 bases at V and 2 bases at J; junction bases unmatched: 3. Here the CDR3 reads CASSPRQGTYEQYF. The CDR3 coding sequence is TGTGCCAGCTCACCCCGACAGGGGACCTACGAGCAGTACTTC.

The CDR3 reads CASSLSRGQETQYF. The CDR3 coding sequence is TGTGCCAGCAGCCTTAGCAGGGGCCAAGAGACCCAGTACTTC. The chain has TRBV7-9 and TRBJ2-5; D might be TRBD1 (6 bases). With 5 bases removed from V and 1 base from J, the gap between germline ends came to 11 bases. The CDR3 is made up of 14 amino acids. Germline CDR1 is SEHNR and CDR2 is FQNEAQ (reference sequence).

The chain recombines TRBV5-7 with TRBJ1-6; 10 nucleotides match TRBD1. TRBV5-7 is given ORF status, its function remaining uncertain. Losses at the gene ends were 5 bases for V and 8 bases for J; bases not matched to a gene: 16. The CDR3 is 18 amino acids. The CDR3 reads CASSGGQGPSGHDSPLHF. DNA of the CDR3: TGTGCCAGCAGTGGGGGACAGGGGCCCTCCGGGCATGATTCACCCCTCCACTTT.

This chain uses TRBV12-3 or TRBV12-4 with TRBJ1-2; D gene uncertain. V was clipped by 3 bases and J by 8 bases, with 10 bases between them. The CDR3 runs to 12 residues. CDR3 in DNA: TGTGCCAGCAGTTTGCCCCCCCGGGGCTACACCTTC. It is translated as CASSLPPRGYTF.